These 10 T cell receptor beta chains share one sample of origin, sequenced in a study of blood T cell repertoires in COVID-19. The assay was immunoSEQ multiplex PCR, and TCRdb's table has in-frame clones only and misses some. The sample carries approximately 150,000 clones, 80% to 90% recorded once. The sample consisted of peripheral blood. The receptor set was obtained from a woman in her forties or fifties with active or convalescent COVID-19.

The rearrangement uses TRBV30 and TRBJ1-5, with a tentative D call TRBD1 (5 bases). V lost 1 base to trimming and J lost 6 bases, with 10 bases between them. The CDR3 has 13 amino acids. CDR1 is GTSNPN and CDR2 is SVGIG in the germline V gene (reference sequence). For the CDR3, the DNA is TGTGCCTGGAGTGCCCAGGGTTCTCAGCCCCAGCATTTT. Translation gives CAWSAQGSQPQHF.

DNA of the CDR3: TGTGCCAGCAGTATCGGAGGTCGTTCACCCCTCCACTTT. Amino acid sequence: CASSIGGRSPLHF. The gene calls are TRBV27 and TRBJ1-6; D unresolved. V lost 5 bases and J lost 9, with 11 bases in between. Per germline, CDR1 MNHEY and CDR2 SMNVEV (reference sequence). The CDR3 is made up of 13 amino acids.

Of note for this clone: One end of the junction is discordant with germline, which a read error may explain. This sequence joins TRBV7-3 and TRBJ2-1; 13 bases align to TRBD2. CDR3 length equals 15 residues. The germline CDR1 and CDR2 sequences are SGHTA and FQGTGA. Here the CDR3 DNA reads TGTGCCAGCAGCCTAACTAGCGGGAGGGCTCCTGAGCAGTTCTTC. This gives the protein CASSLTSGRAPEQFF.

The J gene is TRBJ2-1, the V gene TRBV12-3 or TRBV12-4, with TRBD2 as a possible D gene (5 bases). The CDR3 extends over 12 amino acids. Trimming took 3 bases from V and 10 from J, leaving 10 bases between them. CDR3 protein: CASSLTSGEQFF. The CDR3 region has the DNA TGTGCCAGCAGTTTGACGTCGGGGGAGCAGTTCTTC.

The chain employs TRBV7-6 and TRBJ2-7; TRBD1 matches 8 bases. From germline, CDR1 is SGHVS and CDR2 FNYEAQ. V shed 1 base and J 4 bases; nucleotides not matched to a gene: 9. This CDR3 region has 16 residues. The CDR3 nucleotides are TGTGCCAGCAGCTTAGGGACGACAGGGGATGGGTACGAGCAGTACTTC. As protein: CASSLGTTGDGYEQYF.

The chain combines TRBV27 with TRBJ1-1, with 10 positions matching TRBD1. The length of the CDR3 is 17 residues. Trimming at V came to 2 bases and at J to 0 bases, leaving 6 bases not matched to a gene. CDR1 and CDR2 from the germline V gene are MNHEY and SMNVEV (reference sequence). The CDR3 sequence: CASSLGFGTGVNTEAFF. CDR3 nucleotide sequence: TGTGCCAGCAGTTTAGGTTTCGGGACAGGGGTGAACACTGAAGCTTTCTTT.

The chain recombines TRBV12-3 or TRBV12-4 with TRBJ2-7, with D perhaps TRBD2 (5 bases). V was shortened by 0 bases and J by 6 bases, with 9 bases between the two germline ends. This CDR3 region has 13 residues. The CDR3 DNA is TGTGCCAGCAGTTTAGCAGCGGCCGGCGAGCAGTACTTC. Protein sequence: CASSLAAAGEQYF.

This clone was picked up one time. The chain recombines TRBV7-3 with TRBJ2-4; 9 nucleotides agree with TRBD1. The CDR3 sequence is 13 residues long. Germline CDR1 and CDR2: SGHTA and FQGTGA. The ends lost 5 bases at V and 7 bases at J; junction bases unmatched: 3. The CDR3 loop reads CASSPGQGNIQYF. CDR3 sequence (DNA): TGTGCCAGCAGCCCCGGACAGGGGAACATTCAGTACTTC.

This chain uses TRBV27 with TRBJ2-1, with D possibly being TRBD2 (6 bases). The CDR3 is 16 amino acids. Germline V gene data show CDR1 as MNHEY and CDR2 as SMNVEV (reference sequence). V was shortened by 3 bases and J by 3 bases, with 15 bases between the two germline ends. DNA for the CDR3: TGTGCCAGCAGTTTTAGTCCCGGGAGTAGCTACAATGAGCAGTTCTTC. Its translation is CASSFSPGSSYNEQFF.

The sample holds one count of this clone. The rearrangement links TRBV7-3 to TRBJ1-2, with D perhaps TRBD1 (6 bases). The V gene's germline CDR1 is SGHTA and CDR2 FQGTGA. The CDR3 sequence is 14 residues long. V was pared by 2 bases and J by 3 bases, with 10 bases between. CDR3 sequence (DNA): TGTGCCAGCAGCTTACTTGCAGGGGACTATGGCTACACCTTC. Residues: CASSLLAGDYGYTF. The full variable domain, rest sourced from reference TRBV7-3 and TRBJ1-2, is GAGVSQTPSNKVTEKGKYVELRCDPISGHTALYWYRQSLGQGPEFLIYFQGTGAADDSGLPNDRFFAVRPEGSVSTLKIQRTERGDSAVYLCASSLLAGDYGYTFGSGTRLTVV.